Listed below are T cell receptor beta chains from one sample, sequenced in a study of cytomegalovirus exposure and HLA in healthy donors. Generated by immunoSEQ multiplex PCR, the TCRdb table keeps only in-frame clones and is missing some. The sample includes around 150,000 clones, just under 85% of them seen just once. Specimen: PBMCs. These TCRs come from a man aged 30 to 45 in good health and CMV-seropositive. CDR3s leave out the opening cysteine and the closing phenylalanine or tryptophan.

>TRBV5-3
ARRPSQGLSNQPQH
>TRBV19
GAWGLYGYT
>TRBV5-1
ASSLADFATYNEQF
>TRBV9
ASSPPTAGEQF
>TRBV7-2
ASSKLAGVTGELF
>TRBV10-3
ATSGGINTGELF
>TRBV5-8
ASGSSGHYYGYT
>TRBV7-7
ASSPAAGGGTGELF
>TRBV5-1
ASSVGNRGSSYEQY
>TRBV2
ASSAPEYNEQF
>TRBV7-2
ASSSPKSGIWGYT
>TRBV9
ASSVEVRGFSPLH
>TRBV19
ASSFNRGGETEAF
>TRBV7-3
ASSSGHKSQPQH
>TRBV2
ASSEVGTGKVQF
>TRBV7-9
ASSLGTVKTQY
>TRBV11-1
ASSLQMNTEAF
>TRBV20-1
SARGDGYT
>TRBV19
ASSLVSQGTYGYT
>TRBV5-4
ASSYQGMGAGVDTQY
>TRBV29-1
SVGGGSGETQY
>TRBV7-9
ASSADGTGSPYEQY
>TRBV5-6
ASSRRGRPSRVETQY
>TRBV5-4
ASSLTGSNTGELF
>TRBV19
ASSDPSVGGNYGYT
>TRBV5-1
ASSLPSWQSNEQF
>TRBV7-3
ASSSTGGSYGYT
>TRBV5-8
ASSLFRLAGVGGELF
>TRBV5-6
ASSLRTPKGNEQF
>TRBV27
ASGPLGDNYEQY
>TRBV7-9
ASSSTNEQY
>TRBV18
ASSPTGHLYEQY
>TRBV11-3
ASSPMRSGELF
>TRBV5-1
ASSLVVGRNTEAF
>TRBV5-1
ASSSGTGGTEAF
>TRBV11-3
ASSSPGLALNEQF
>TRBV4-1
ASSPLIFPYEQY
>TRBV5-1
ASSLTGLNTEAF
>TRBV10-1
ASIYSPTTSSYNEQF
>TRBV5-1
ASSVGLAGGRGEQY